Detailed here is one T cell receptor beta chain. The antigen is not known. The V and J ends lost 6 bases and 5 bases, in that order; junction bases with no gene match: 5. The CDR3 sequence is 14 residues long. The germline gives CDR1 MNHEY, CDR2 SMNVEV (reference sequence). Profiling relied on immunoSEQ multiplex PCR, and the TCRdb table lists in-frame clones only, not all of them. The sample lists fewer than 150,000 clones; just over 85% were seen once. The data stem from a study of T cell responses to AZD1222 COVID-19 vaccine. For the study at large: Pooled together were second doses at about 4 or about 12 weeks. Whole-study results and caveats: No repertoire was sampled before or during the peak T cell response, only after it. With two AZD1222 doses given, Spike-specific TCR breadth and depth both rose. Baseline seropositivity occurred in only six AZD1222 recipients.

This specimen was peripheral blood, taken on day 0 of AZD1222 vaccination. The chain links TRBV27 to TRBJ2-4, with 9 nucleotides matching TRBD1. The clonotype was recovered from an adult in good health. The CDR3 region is CASSRTGGQNIQYF. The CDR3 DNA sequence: TGTGCCAGCAGCCGTACAGGGGGCCAAAACATTCAGTACTTC.